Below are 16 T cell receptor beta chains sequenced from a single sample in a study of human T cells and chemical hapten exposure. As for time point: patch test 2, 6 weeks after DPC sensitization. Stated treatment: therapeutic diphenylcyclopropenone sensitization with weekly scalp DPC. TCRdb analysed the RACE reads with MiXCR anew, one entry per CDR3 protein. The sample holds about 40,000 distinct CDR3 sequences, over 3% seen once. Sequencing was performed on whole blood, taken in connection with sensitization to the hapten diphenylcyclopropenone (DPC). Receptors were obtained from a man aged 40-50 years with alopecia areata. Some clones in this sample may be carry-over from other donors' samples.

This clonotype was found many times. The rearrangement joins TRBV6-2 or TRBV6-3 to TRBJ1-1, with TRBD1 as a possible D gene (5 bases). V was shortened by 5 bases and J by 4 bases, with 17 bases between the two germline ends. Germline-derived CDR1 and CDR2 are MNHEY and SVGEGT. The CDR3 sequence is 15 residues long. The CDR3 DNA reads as TGTGCCAGCAGTCTGAGTGGCGGCAGGGTCACTGAAGCTTTCTTT. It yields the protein CASSLSGGRVTEAFF.

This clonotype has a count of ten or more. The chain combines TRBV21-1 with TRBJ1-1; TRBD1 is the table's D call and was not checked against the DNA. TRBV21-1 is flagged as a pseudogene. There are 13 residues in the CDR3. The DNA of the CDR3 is TGTGCCAGCAGCAAACAGCGGACAGGGAAAGCTTTCTTT. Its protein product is CASSKQRTGKAFF.

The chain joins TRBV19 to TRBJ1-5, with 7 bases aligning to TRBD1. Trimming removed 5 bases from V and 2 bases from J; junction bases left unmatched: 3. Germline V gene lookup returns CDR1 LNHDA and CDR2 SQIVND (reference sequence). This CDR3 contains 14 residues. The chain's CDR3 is CASSWDSRNQPQHF. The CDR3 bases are TGTGCCAGTAGTTGGGACAGCCGCAATCAGCCCCAGCATTTT.

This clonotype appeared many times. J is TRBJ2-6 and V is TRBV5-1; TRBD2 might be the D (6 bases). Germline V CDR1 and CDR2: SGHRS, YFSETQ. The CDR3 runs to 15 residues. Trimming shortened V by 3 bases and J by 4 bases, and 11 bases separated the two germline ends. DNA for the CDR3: TGCGCCAGCAGCTCCGGGAGTTACGGGGCCAACGTCCTGACTTTC. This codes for CASSSGSYGANVLTF.

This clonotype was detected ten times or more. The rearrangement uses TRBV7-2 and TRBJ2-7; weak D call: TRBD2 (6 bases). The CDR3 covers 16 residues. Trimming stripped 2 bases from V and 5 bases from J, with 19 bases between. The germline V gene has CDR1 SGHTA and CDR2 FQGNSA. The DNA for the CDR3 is TGTGCCAGCAGCTTACAGCCGGGCCGAATAGCGGACGAGCAGTACTTC. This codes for CASSLQPGRIADEQYF.

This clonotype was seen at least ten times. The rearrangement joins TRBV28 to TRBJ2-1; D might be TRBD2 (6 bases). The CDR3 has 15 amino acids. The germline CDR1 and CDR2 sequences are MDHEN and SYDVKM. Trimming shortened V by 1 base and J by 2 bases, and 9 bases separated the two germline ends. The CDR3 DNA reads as TGTGCCAGCAGTTTATCGGGAGTGACCTACAATGAGCAGTTCTTC. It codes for CASSLSGVTYNEQFF.

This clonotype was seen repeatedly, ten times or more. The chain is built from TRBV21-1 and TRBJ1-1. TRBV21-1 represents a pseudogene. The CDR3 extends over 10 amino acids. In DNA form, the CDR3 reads TGTGCCAGCAGGTGGGGTGAAGCTTTCTTT. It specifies CASRWGEAFF.

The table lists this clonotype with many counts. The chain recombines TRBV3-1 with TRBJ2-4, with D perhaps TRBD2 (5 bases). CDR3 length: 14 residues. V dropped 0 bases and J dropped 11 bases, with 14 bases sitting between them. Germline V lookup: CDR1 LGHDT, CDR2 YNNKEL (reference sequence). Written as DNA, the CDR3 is TGTGCCAGCAGCCAAGACCACCGAGGGTTCGTTCAGTACTTC. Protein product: CASSQDHRGFVQYF.

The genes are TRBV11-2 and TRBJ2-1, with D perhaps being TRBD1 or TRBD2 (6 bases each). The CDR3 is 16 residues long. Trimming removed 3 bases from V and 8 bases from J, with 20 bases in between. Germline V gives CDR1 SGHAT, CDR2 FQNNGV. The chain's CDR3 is CASSLGGSHVLDEQFF. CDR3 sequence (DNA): TGTGCCAGCAGCTTGGGGGGCAGCCACGTGTTAGATGAGCAGTTCTTC.

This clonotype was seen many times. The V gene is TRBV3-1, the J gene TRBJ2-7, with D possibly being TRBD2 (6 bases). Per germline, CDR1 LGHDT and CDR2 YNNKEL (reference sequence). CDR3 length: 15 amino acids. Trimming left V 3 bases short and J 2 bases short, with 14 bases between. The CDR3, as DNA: TGTGCCAGCAGCCAGCCCCGGGACTCTACCTACGAGCAGTACTTC. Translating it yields CASSQPRDSTYEQYF.

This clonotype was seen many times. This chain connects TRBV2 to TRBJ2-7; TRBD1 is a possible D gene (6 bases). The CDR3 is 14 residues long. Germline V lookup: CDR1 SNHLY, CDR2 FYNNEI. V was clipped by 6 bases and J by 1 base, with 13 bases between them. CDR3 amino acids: CASRLGASSYEQYF. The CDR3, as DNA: TGTGCCAGCAGACTGGGGGCTTCATCCTACGAGCAGTACTTC.

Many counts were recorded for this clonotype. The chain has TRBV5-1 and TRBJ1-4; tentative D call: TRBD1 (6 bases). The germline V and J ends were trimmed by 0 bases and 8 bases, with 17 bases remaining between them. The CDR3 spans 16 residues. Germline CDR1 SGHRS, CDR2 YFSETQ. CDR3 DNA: TGCGCCAGCAGCTTGGGACCCGACAGGAGGGACGAAAAACTGTTTTTT. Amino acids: CASSLGPDRRDEKLFF.

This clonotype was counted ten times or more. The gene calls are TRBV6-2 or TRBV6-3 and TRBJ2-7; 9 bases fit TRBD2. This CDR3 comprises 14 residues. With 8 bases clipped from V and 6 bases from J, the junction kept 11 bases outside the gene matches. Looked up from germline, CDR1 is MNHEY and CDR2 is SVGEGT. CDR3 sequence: CASGSNSGRGEQYF. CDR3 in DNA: TGTGCCAGCGGTTCGAATAGCGGGAGAGGCGAGCAGTACTTC.

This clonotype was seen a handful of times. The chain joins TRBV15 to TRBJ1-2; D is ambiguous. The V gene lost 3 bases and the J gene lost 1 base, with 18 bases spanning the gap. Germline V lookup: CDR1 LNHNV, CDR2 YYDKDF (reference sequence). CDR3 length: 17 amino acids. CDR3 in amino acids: CATSSPGGARFNYGYTF. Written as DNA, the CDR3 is TGTGCCACCAGCAGCCCCGGCGGCGCCCGATTTAACTATGGCTACACCTTC.

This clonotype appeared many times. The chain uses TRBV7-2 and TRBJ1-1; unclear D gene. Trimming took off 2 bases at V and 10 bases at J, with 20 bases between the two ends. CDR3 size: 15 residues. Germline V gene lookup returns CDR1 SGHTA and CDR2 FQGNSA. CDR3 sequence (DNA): TGTGCCAGCAGCTTAAGTTGGACCCGTAGCTGGGGAGCTTTCTTT. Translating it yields CASSLSWTRSWGAFF.

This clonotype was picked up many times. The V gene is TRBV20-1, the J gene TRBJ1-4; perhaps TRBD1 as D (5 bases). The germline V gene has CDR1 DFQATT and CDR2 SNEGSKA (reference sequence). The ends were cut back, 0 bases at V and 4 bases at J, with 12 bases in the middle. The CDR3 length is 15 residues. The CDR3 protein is CSARDPGRLNEKLFF. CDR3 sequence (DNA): TGCAGTGCTAGAGACCCAGGGCGGCTTAATGAAAAACTGTTTTTT.